This TCR beta chain was sequenced during a study of neurological immune-mediated disorders. Overall study results and limits: The greatest degree of TCR clonal expansion was observed in HTLV-1-associated myelopathy, with the lowest in multiple sclerosis, below that of healthy controls.

This clonotype occurred many times. Its antigen is unidentified. The cDNA was synthesized by means of template-switch 5'RACE, which was carried out with 10-nucleotide random UMIs. TCRdb re-derived calls from the 5' RACE reads in MiXCR, one entry per CDR3 protein. The sample consists of 50,000 or so distinct CDR3 sequences, about 3.7% of them appearing once. PBMCs stored at -80 C, 2 million in total, were the source of the unsorted libraries. This sequence originates from a man aged 35 to 55 with multiple sclerosis. The sequenced sample was PBMCs.

The CDR3 region has the DNA TGTGCCAGCAGTTCCCCGGGACAGGGCTCTACCGAGCAGTACTTC. The encoded protein is CASSSPGQGSTEQYF. The genes are TRBV12-3 or TRBV12-4 and TRBJ2-7; 9 bases agree with TRBD1. The CDR3 is 15 residues long. The J segment lost 6 bases and the V segment lost 4 bases, leaving 10 bases of the junction unmatched.